Shown below are 7 T cell receptor beta chains from a single sample sequenced in a study of CD8 T cells in Susac syndrome (dated by TCRdb to 2018 to 2020). Libraries were built with the immunoSEQ multiplex PCR assay. RNA was extracted using the RNeasy kit, and about 0.45 to 1 ug of the RNA was reverse transcribed with random hexamers. Starting from the raw public reads, TCRdb applied fastp trimming at Q25, assembled clones with MiXCR and retained in-frame beta chains. Under each unique CDR3 protein, matching rows form one entry showing the most common genes and DNA. Counted in this sample were more than 80,000 distinct CDR3 sequences; approximately 94% of them appeared once. Of the sample, roughly 0.43% is held by the ten largest clones. Source material: CD8+ T cells from PBMCs. The source of these receptors is a human donor with Susac syndrome.

The rearrangement uses TRBV19 and TRBJ2-1; 9 nucleotides match TRBD2. Germline CDR1 and CDR2: LNHDA and SQIVND (reference sequence). The CDR3 spans 19 residues. After removal of 3 bases from V and 10 bases from J, the junction contained 22 bases not matched to a gene. The CDR3, as DNA: TGTGCCAGTAGTATCGCTAAGCGGGGGGCCAATACCCCCGGGATCGAGCAGTTCTTC. Its translation is CASSIAKRGANTPGIEQFF.

The chain links TRBV27 to TRBJ1-5; 9 nucleotides match TRBD1. J was trimmed by 4 bases and V by 8 bases; bases with no gene match: 3. Germline V lookup: CDR1 MNHEY, CDR2 SMNVEV (reference sequence). This CDR3 comprises 13 residues. The CDR3 loop is CASQGQGNQPQHF. The CDR3 bases are TGTGCCAGCCAAGGACAGGGGAATCAGCCCCAGCATTTT.

The chain employs TRBV14 and TRBJ2-2, with 7 positions matching TRBD2. The CDR3 sequence is 16 residues long. Germline assignment: CDR1 SGHDN and CDR2 FVKESK. With V trimmed by 9 bases and J by 0 bases, 10 bases remained unmatched. CDR3 sequence: CASKRGHGPNTGELFF. The CDR3 coding sequence is TGTGCCAGTAAGCGGGGCCACGGGCCGAACACCGGGGAGCTGTTTTTT.

The V and J genes are TRBV14 and TRBJ2-7; D gene ambiguous. The germline V gene has CDR1 SGHDN and CDR2 FVKESK. The CDR3 runs 11 residues. V was cut by 11 bases and J by 6 bases, with 14 bases left in between. The CDR3 region is CAAAISGEQYF. The CDR3 nucleotides read TGTGCCGCGGCCATTTCAGGCGAGCAGTACTTC.

V gene TRBV7-9 combines with J gene TRBJ2-1, with TRBD1 identical over 9 bases. Germline trimming cut 7 bases from V and 6 bases from J; bases unmatched to any gene: 7. The germline V gene has CDR1 SEHNR and CDR2 FQNEAQ (reference sequence). This CDR3 comprises 14 residues. The CDR3 loop is CASIGQGFINEQFF. The DNA for the CDR3 is TGTGCCAGCATAGGACAGGGGTTTATCAATGAGCAGTTCTTC.

The CDR3 DNA reads as TGTGCCAGCGCGGGAGGGCTAAACATTCAGTACTTC. Translating gives CASAGGLNIQYF. The V call is TRBV11-1, the J call TRBJ2-4; 9 nucleotides line up with TRBD2. From germline, CDR1 is SGHAT and CDR2 FQDESV (reference sequence). With 8 bases clipped from V and 6 bases from J, the junction kept 2 bases outside the gene matches. The CDR3 length is 12 residues.

The chain is built from TRBV20-1 and TRBJ2-7; a possible D gene is TRBD2 (5 bases). The germline V gene has CDR1 DFQATT and CDR2 SNEGSKA (reference sequence). This CDR3 is built from 12 residues. V was cut by 0 bases and J by 3 bases, with 6 bases left in between. CDR3 in DNA: TGCAGTGCTAGAGATGCGGGCTACGAGCAGTACTTC. This codes for CSARDAGYEQYF.